A single sample gave rise to the 27 T cell receptor beta chains below, sequenced in a study of blood T cells in healthy people across ages. The use of a sample-barcoded 5' primer and a J-beta primer mix characterized a second PCR of about 7 to 12 cycles. TCRdb ran MiXCR on the 5' RACE reads and lists one entry per CDR3 protein. The sample includes approximately 290,000 distinct CDR3 sequences, 27% of them seen just once. The sample was blood. All receptors derive from a woman aged 70 to 79 in good health.

This chain links TRBV7-2 with TRBJ1-2; the D gene is possibly TRBD1 (6 bases). The CDR3 runs to 16 residues. Germline assignment: CDR1 SGHTA and CDR2 FQGNSA. The V gene lost 0 bases and the J gene lost 7 bases, with 18 bases spanning the gap. Here the CDR3 reads CASSLATNGGLSGYTF. In DNA form, the CDR3 reads TGTGCCAGCAGCTTAGCGACAAACGGGGGGCTCAGTGGCTACACCTTC.

This clonotype was detected only a few times. This chain uses TRBV7-8 with TRBJ2-2; D may be TRBD1 (6 bases). This CDR3 is 14 amino acids long. From germline, CDR1 is SGHVS and CDR2 FQNEAQ. The ends were cut back, 4 bases at V and 7 bases at J, with 13 bases in the middle. The CDR3 protein is CASSSDSRSGELFF. The CDR3 coding sequence is TGTGCCAGCAGCTCGGACAGCCGGAGCGGGGAGCTGTTTTTT.

J is TRBJ2-3 and V is TRBV12-3 or TRBV12-4, with 7 bases lining up with TRBD1. J was trimmed by 3 bases and V by 8 bases; bases with no gene match: 8. This CDR3 contains 14 residues. CDR3 loop: CASVLTGSTDTQYF. In DNA form, the CDR3 reads TGTGCCAGCGTATTGACAGGGAGTACAGATACGCAGTATTTT.

This clonotype occurred a few times. V usage is TRBV6-6 and J usage is TRBJ2-7, with 15 bases that match TRBD2. V dropped 10 bases and J dropped 5; count of bases not matched to a gene: 9. From germline, CDR1 is MNHNY and CDR2 SVGAGI (reference sequence). CDR3 length equals 15 residues. The CDR3 loop reads CATRTSGRASDEQYF. CDR3 DNA sequence: TGTGCCACACGGACTAGCGGGAGGGCCAGCGACGAGCAGTACTTC.

The table lists this clonotype with a few counts. The chain joins TRBV5-1 to TRBJ1-2, with 7 bases that match TRBD1. Germline CDR1 SGHRS, CDR2 YFSETQ. V was pared by 3 bases and J by 8 bases, with 16 bases of the junction left unmatched. This CDR3 contains 16 residues. The CDR3 region has the DNA TGCGCCAGCAGCTCGCACGGAGGACAGGCCGAGAGGGGCTACACCTTC. Translation: CASSSHGGQAERGYTF.

In this sample, this clonotype turned up a few times. The chain links TRBV4-3 to TRBJ1-1, with no clear D. Germline values: CDR1 LGHNA, CDR2 YSLEER. Trimming pared 4 bases from V and 4 bases from J, leaving 13 bases between. This CDR3 has 14 residues. The CDR3 DNA sequence: TGCGCCAGCAGCCTGAGCCGTATGGGCACTGAAGCTTTCTTT. Protein sequence: CASSLSRMGTEAFF.

This clonotype was counted between two and nine times. CDR3: CASGSLSGPVTDTQYF. The CDR3 DNA sequence: TGTGCTAGTGGTTCTCTATCGGGCCCGGTCACAGATACGCAGTATTTT. This rearrangement joins TRBV12-5 to TRBJ2-3; no firm D call. Germline V CDR1 and CDR2: LGHNT, FRNRAP. V shed 4 bases and J shed 2 bases, with 16 bases lying between them. The CDR3 length is 16 residues.

The chain combines TRBV7-2 with TRBJ2-4; TRBD2 aligns across 11 bases. The CDR3 has 17 amino acids. With 8 bases clipped from V and 0 bases from J, the junction kept 9 bases outside the gene matches. The germline V gene encodes CDR1 SGHTA and CDR2 FQGNSA. This chain's CDR3 is CASGMGLAEIAKNIQYF. The CDR3 DNA reads TGTGCCAGCGGCATGGGACTAGCGGAGATAGCCAAAAACATTCAGTACTTC.

The chain carries TRBV4-1 and TRBJ2-2, with D perhaps assigned TRBD1 or TRBD2 (5 bases each). V was pared by 4 bases and J by 5 bases, with 17 bases between. The CDR3 covers 16 residues. Germline CDR1 is MGHRA and CDR2 is YSYEKL. CDR3 bases: TGCGCCAGCAGCCGAGATGGGGGTAGATATACCGGGGAGCTGTTTTTT. This encodes CASSRDGGRYTGELFF.

The chain has TRBV12-3 or TRBV12-4 and TRBJ2-3; 9 bases match TRBD1. V was pared by 8 bases and J by 6 bases, with 9 bases of the junction left unmatched. This CDR3 spans 14 amino acids. DNA of the CDR3: TGTGCCAGCCATCCCGGGACAGGGACCGATACGCAGTATTTT. Its translation: CASHPGTGTDTQYF.

The chain uses TRBV7-9 and TRBJ2-6, with D possibly TRBD2 on 5 matching bases. This CDR3 is built from 16 residues. Germline CDR1 reads SEHNR; CDR2 reads FQNEAQ (reference sequence). V lost 5 bases and J lost 2, with 13 bases in between. CDR3 loop: CASSHGRGAGANVLTF. The CDR3 bases are TGTGCCAGCAGCCACGGTCGGGGAGCTGGGGCCAACGTCCTGACTTTC.

The chain carries TRBV6-5 and TRBJ2-5; 7 bases map to TRBD1. J gave up 2 bases and V 3 bases, and 12 bases lay outside the gene matches. The CDR3 runs 17 residues. Germline CDR1 and CDR2: MNHEY and SVGAGI. CDR3 nucleotide sequence: TGTGCCAGCAGTTATAATATGTTGAGGGGGCAGCAAGAGACCCAGTACTTC. Translation: CASSYNMLRGQQETQYF.

The table lists this clonotype with many counts. The chain uses TRBV4-1 and TRBJ2-7; D is perhaps TRBD2 (6 bases). Germline-derived CDR1 and CDR2 are MGHRA and YSYEKL. Trimming removed 3 bases from V and 2 bases from J, with 11 bases in between. This CDR3 spans 14 amino acids. The CDR3 sequence: CASSHRDSPYEQYF. The DNA for the CDR3 is TGCGCCAGCAGCCATAGGGACTCGCCCTACGAGCAGTACTTC.

The chain combines TRBV20-1 with TRBJ2-7; 7 bases are shared with TRBD2. V trimming: 3 bases; J trimming: 2 bases; junction bases outside the gene matches: 10. Germline CDR1 DFQATT, CDR2 SNEGSKA (reference sequence). The CDR3 covers 15 residues. CDR3 in amino acids: CSASGTSASPYEQYF. As DNA, the CDR3 is TGCAGTGCTAGTGGCACTAGCGCAAGTCCCTACGAGCAGTACTTC.

This clonotype was detected a few times. The chain joins TRBV29-1 to TRBJ2-1, with TRBD2 matching over 10 bases. V gave up 3 bases and J gave up 4 bases; unmatched junction bases: 6. The length of the CDR3 is 15 residues. CDR1 is SQVTM and CDR2 is ANQGSEA in the germline V gene. The CDR3 here is CSVDFASGRYNEQFF. The CDR3 region has the DNA TGCAGCGTTGATTTTGCTAGCGGGAGATACAATGAGCAGTTCTTC.

J is TRBJ2-5 and V is TRBV28; D possibly corresponds to TRBD1 (5 bases). Trimming removed 6 bases at V and 7 bases at J, with 18 bases between. CDR1 is MDHEN and CDR2 is SYDVKM in the germline V gene. The CDR3 is 14 residues long. CDR3 in amino acids: CASRYQGREGTQYF. DNA for the CDR3: TGTGCCAGCAGATACCAGGGTCGCGAAGGGACCCAGTACTTC.

V is TRBV2 and J is TRBJ1-1; D unclear. Germline CDR1 SNHLY, CDR2 FYNNEI. V shed 8 bases and J shed 0 bases, with 10 bases lying between them. The CDR3 contains 13 residues. The CDR3 sequence is CASLLEVNTEAFF. The DNA for the CDR3 is TGTGCCAGCCTTTTGGAGGTGAACACTGAAGCTTTCTTT.

This clonotype was seen many times. The chain uses TRBV12-3 or TRBV12-4 and TRBJ1-4; D gene uncertain. The V end lost 3 bases, the J end lost 8 bases, and 4 bases lay between the germline ends. The length of the CDR3 is 11 residues. The CDR3 loop reads CASSFGEKLFF. CDR3 in DNA: TGTGCCAGCAGTTTTGGAGAAAAACTGTTTTTT.

The chain recombines TRBV28 with TRBJ2-4; TRBD1 is a possible D gene (7 bases). V shed 5 bases and J shed 3 bases, with 11 bases lying between them. This CDR3 is built from 14 residues. Germline V lookup: CDR1 MDHEN, CDR2 SYDVKM. CDR3 sequence: CASSAGQYKNIQYF. CDR3 DNA: TGTGCCAGCAGTGCGGGACAGTACAAAAACATTCAGTACTTC.

This clonotype was detected only a few times. Since the CDR3 does not end with the conserved phenylalanine or tryptophan, this likely comes from a read error. The rearrangement links TRBV7-2 to TRBJ2-4; D uncertain. Germline CDR1 SGHTA, CDR2 FQGNSA. Trimming took off 4 bases at V and 2 bases at J, with 12 bases between the two ends. This CDR3 has 15 residues. This chain's CDR3 is CASSSVGVPKNIQYL. In nucleotides, the CDR3 is TGTGCCAGCAGCTCCGTTGGCGTACCCAAAAACATTCAGTACCTC.

This clonotype appeared a few times. The V and J genes are TRBV20-1 and TRBJ2-7; 8 positions agree with TRBD2. The J call is in doubt because the DNA end fits TRBJ2-1 better. CDR3 length: 16 amino acids. Germline CDR1 and CDR2: DFQATT and SNEGSKA (reference sequence). The CDR3 nucleotides read TGCAGTGCTAGAGTCCCTAGCGGGCCCACCTACAATGAGCAGTTCTTC. This encodes CSARVPSGPTYNEQFF.

This clonotype was seen more than once but under ten times. J is TRBJ1-1 and V is TRBV10-3; 10 positions match TRBD1. Trimming cost V 6 bases and J 4 bases; bases outside gene matches: 8. The germline V gene has CDR1 ENHRY and CDR2 SYGVKD. This CDR3 has 15 residues. The CDR3 DNA reads TGTGCCATCAGCGGGGACAGGGGAGGCGGCACTGAAGCTTTCTTT. It encodes CAISGDRGGGTEAFF.

The chain uses TRBV12-3 or TRBV12-4 and TRBJ2-3, with 13 bases aligning to TRBD2. V trimming: 6 bases; J trimming: 4 bases; junction bases outside the gene matches: 4. The CDR3 extends over 15 amino acids. CDR3 amino acids: CASSKLAGGPDTQYF. The CDR3 DNA reads as TGTGCCAGCAGCAAACTAGCGGGAGGGCCAGATACGCAGTATTTT.

This clonotype turned up a few times. V and J are TRBV6-5 and TRBJ2-5; D is undetermined. The better agreement between TRBJ2-7 and the DNA end casts doubt on the J call. The CDR3 has 15 residues. Germline V gives CDR1 MNHEY, CDR2 SVGAGI. CDR3: CASSHRQVGSYEQYF. In DNA form, the CDR3 reads TGTGCCAGCAGTCACCGGCAGGTCGGTTCCTACGAGCAGTACTTC.

The rearrangement links TRBV6-1 to TRBJ1-4; possible D gene TRBD1, 5 bases. The CDR3 loop spans 16 amino acids. Germline CDR1 and CDR2: MNHNS and SASEGT. Trimming left V 6 bases short and J 5 bases short, with 19 bases between. The CDR3 loop is CASSFIGTAKNEKLFF. CDR3 bases: TGTGCCAGCAGCTTCATAGGGACGGCCAAAAATGAAAAACTGTTTTTT.

This clonotype was recorded once. Sequence at one end of the junction differs from germline and may be a read error. V gene TRBV15 combines with J gene TRBJ1-2, with 9 positions matching TRBD1. Germline loops: CDR1 LNHNV, CDR2 YYDKDF (reference sequence). CDR3 length equals 14 residues. The CDR3, as DNA: TGTGCCACCAGCAACAGGGGGCTAAACTGTGGCTACACCTTC. Translation: CATSNRGLNCGYTF.

Comment on this clonotype: This may stem from a read error, because a much larger clone lies one nucleotide away. The CDR3 DNA reads as TGCAACGTTGAAGCCCCTCCCGAGACCCAGTACTTC. Protein product: CNVEAPPETQYF. V is TRBV29-1 and J is TRBJ2-5; no clear D. The germline V gene encodes CDR1 SQVTM and CDR2 ANQGSEA. The CDR3 loop spans 12 amino acids. Filled out from reference TRBV29-1 and TRBJ2-5, the complete variable domain reads SAVISQKPSRDICQRGTSLTIQCQVDSQVTMMFWYRQQPGQSLTLIATANQGSEATYESGFVIDKFPISRPNLTFSTLTVSNMSPEDSSIYLCNVEAPPETQYFGPGTRLLVL.